The rows below give T cell receptor beta chains drawn from one sample of a study of blood T cell repertoires in COVID-19. Some clones are missing from TCRdb's copy, which holds only in-frame ones; the method was immunoSEQ multiplex PCR. Of about 220,000 clones in the sample, roughly 88% are singletons; the top ten hold roughly 8.7%. Material: peripheral blood. The receptors originated from a middle-aged man with active or convalescent COVID-19. Both conserved end residues are part of each CDR3. Fields, in order: J gene, D gene, clone size, V gene, CDR3 DNA, CDR3 protein. A D gene is named only where the DNA matches it firmly. Rows may omit the clone size; those that give it use once, few, many or a size class.

J: TRBJ1-1
D: TRBD1
size: .
V: TRBV2
DNA: TGTGCCAGCAGAGGCGGGACAGGGGAGAACACTGAAGCTTTCTTT
CDR3: CASRGGTGENTEAFF

J: TRBJ2-1
D: .
size: .
V: TRBV7-3
DNA: TGTGCCAGCAGCTCCCTTAGATTGAATGAGCAGTTCTTC
CDR3: CASSSLRLNEQFF

J: TRBJ2-5
D: .
size: few
V: TRBV9
DNA: TGTGCCAGCAGCGTAGATGTGACTACGCAAGAGACCCAGTACTTC
CDR3: CASSVDVTTQETQYF

J: TRBJ2-7
D: .
size: .
V: TRBV7-8
DNA: TGTGCCAGCAGCTTACCCAGGACCTACGAGCAGTACTTC
CDR3: CASSLPRTYEQYF

J: TRBJ2-7
D: TRBD2
size: .
V: TRBV20-1
DNA: TGCAGTGCTAGTTTTGCGGGAGGGAACCCCGAGCAGTACTTC
CDR3: CSASFAGGNPEQYF

J: TRBJ2-5
D: TRBD1
size: .
V: TRBV5-5
DNA: TGTGCCAGCAGCTTCACGGGACAGCAAGAGACCCAGTACTTC
CDR3: CASSFTGQQETQYF

J: TRBJ2-3
D: .
size: .
V: TRBV7-8
DNA: TGTGCCAGCAGCTCTAGACGTGAAGGGGTAGCAAGGGCAGATACGCAGTATTTT
CDR3: CASSSRREGVARADTQYF

J: TRBJ2-3
D: .
size: .
V: TRBV11-2
DNA: TGTGCCAGCAGCTTATTACAGGGCACAGATACGCAGTATTTT
CDR3: CASSLLQGTDTQYF

J: TRBJ2-1
D: .
size: .
V: TRBV5-6
DNA: TGTGCCAGCAGCCGGGACTCCTCCCCGCCATACAATGAGCAGTTCTTC
CDR3: CASSRDSSPPYNEQFF

J: TRBJ2-1
D: TRBD2
size: .
V: TRBV14
DNA: TGTGCCAGCAGCCCTTGGACTGGGAGGGAGTTTGAGCAGTTCTTC
CDR3: CASSPWTGREFEQFF

J: TRBJ2-7
D: .
size: .
V: TRBV27
DNA: TGTGCCAGCAGTCCCATGGACATACCCTACGAGCAGTACTTC
CDR3: CASSPMDIPYEQYF

J: TRBJ2-5
D: .
size: .
V: TRBV5-1
DNA: TGCGCCAGCAGCCACGGTGTTGGAGAGACCCAGTACTTC
CDR3: CASSHGVGETQYF

J: TRBJ1-6
D: TRBD1
size: once
V: TRBV3-1/TRBV3-2
DNA: TGTGCCAGCAGCCGTGGGACAGGGGTAGATTCACCCCTCCACTTT
CDR3: CASSRGTGVDSPLHF

J: TRBJ2-1
D: .
size: .
V: TRBV7-7
DNA: TGTGCTAGCAGCCATGGACAAAGCTCCTACAATGAGCAGTTCTTC
CDR3: CASSHGQSSYNEQFF

J: TRBJ2-7
D: TRBD1
size: few
V: TRBV11-1
DNA: TGTGCCAGCTCCAGAGGACAGGGTTTGTACGAGCAGTACTTC
CDR3: CASSRGQGLYEQYF